This entry lists 32 T cell receptor beta chains sequenced from one sample in a study of cytomegalovirus exposure and HLA in healthy donors (dated by TCRdb to the late 2010s). The library was obtained by the immunoSEQ multiplex PCR assay. Drawn from immuneACCESS, this table holds only the in-frame rearrangements with V and J called that TCRdb kept. Clones are partly lost; checked studies trace under half to an unresolved V gene and leave the rest unexplained. The sample yields 75,000 to 90,000 clones; about 96% were counted once. 1.6% of the sample belongs to the ten largest clones. What was sequenced was PBMCs. Receptors originate from a man between 18 and 35 years old in good health and CMV-seropositive.

This chain joins TRBV7-9 and TRBJ1-1, with D possibly being TRBD1 (6 bases). Trimming left V 6 bases short and J 3 bases short, with 14 bases between. This CDR3 comprises 14 residues. Germline V gene sequence: CDR1 SEHNR, CDR2 FQNEAQ (reference sequence). The CDR3 loop is CASSSKQGDTEAFF. CDR3 bases: TGTGCCAGCAGTTCAAAACAGGGCGACACTGAAGCTTTCTTT.

This chain joins TRBV4-1 and TRBJ2-7, with D maybe TRBD2 (5 bases). The ends were cut back, 0 bases at V and 2 bases at J, with 14 bases in the middle. The CDR3 has 16 residues. Germline V CDR1 and CDR2: MGHRA, YSYEKL. The CDR3 DNA reads as TGCGCCAGCAGCCAAGATTACAAGGAGGCCCCCTACGAGCAGTACTTC. It codes for CASSQDYKEAPYEQYF.

The CDR3 spells CSVLTGRGDEQFF. The CDR3 nucleotides are TGCAGCGTTCTGACAGGCAGGGGCGATGAGCAGTTCTTC. The V and J genes are TRBV29-1 and TRBJ2-1; maybe TRBD1 (6 bases). CDR3 size: 13 residues. Trimming took off 5 bases at V and 8 bases at J, with 16 bases between the two ends. Per germline, CDR1 SQVTM and CDR2 ANQGSEA.

This chain uses TRBV30 with TRBJ1-1, with TRBD1 matching over 7 bases. Germline V gene lookup returns CDR1 GTSNPN and CDR2 SVGIG (reference sequence). V shed 3 bases and J 1 base; nucleotides not matched to a gene: 2. The CDR3 length is 13 residues. The CDR3 region is CAWRGQPNTEAFF. The CDR3 DNA follows: TGTGCCTGGAGGGGACAGCCGAACACTGAAGCTTTCTTT.

The chain recombines TRBV11-2 with TRBJ2-1; 12 bases match TRBD2. V shed 5 bases, J shed 6 bases, and the junction held 14 bases outside the gene matches. Germline V gives CDR1 SGHAT, CDR2 FQNNGV. The CDR3 consists of 18 residues. The CDR3 protein is CASSGETLAGGPGNEQFF. The CDR3 DNA reads TGTGCCAGCAGCGGAGAGACCCTAGCGGGAGGGCCCGGCAATGAGCAGTTCTTC.

About this clone itself: The same CDR3 also results from other DNA sequences found in this sample. The chain has TRBV30 and TRBJ1-2; weak D call: TRBD1 (6 bases). V dropped 8 bases and J dropped 4 bases, with 17 bases sitting between them. Germline-derived CDR1 and CDR2 are GTSNPN and SVGIG (reference sequence). This CDR3 has 13 residues. CDR3 region: CAGSRDKVYGYTF. The CDR3 region has the DNA TGTGCCGGTAGTCGGGACAAAGTCTATGGCTACACCTTC.

V is TRBV11-1 and J is TRBJ1-4; 10 bases map to TRBD1. Germline CDR1 SGHAT, CDR2 FQDESV (reference sequence). The V and J ends lost 5 bases and 8 bases, in that order; junction bases with no gene match: 5. The CDR3 totals 14 residues. The CDR3 DNA reads TGTGCCAGCAGCCGCGACAGGGGGCGAGAAAAACTGTTTTTT. Protein: CASSRDRGREKLFF.

The chain uses TRBV28 and TRBJ2-1; 8 bases map to TRBD2. The V gene's germline CDR1 is MDHEN and CDR2 SYDVKM. Losses at the gene ends were 5 bases for V and 11 bases for J; bases not matched to a gene: 8. The CDR3 covers 13 residues. CDR3 region: CASSDTGTSKQFF. The CDR3 DNA sequence: TGTGCCAGCAGTGATACCGGGACTAGTAAGCAGTTCTTC.

The chain links TRBV6-4 to TRBJ1-1, with D maybe TRBD1 (6 bases). The CDR3 has 14 residues. Germline V gene data show CDR1 as MRHNA and CDR2 as SNTAGT. Deletions cut 3 bases from V and 1 base from J, with 9 bases between. In DNA form, the CDR3 reads TGTGCCAGCAGTGAAAACAGGGAGAACACTGAAGCTTTCTTT. As protein: CASSENRENTEAFF.

This clone occurred once. V usage is TRBV14 and J usage is TRBJ2-3, with D possibly being TRBD2 (7 bases). The CDR3 runs to 15 residues. V lost 4 bases, J lost 5 bases, and 16 bases lay in between. CDR1 and CDR2 (germline): SGHDN, FVKESK. CDR3 sequence reads: CASSLGGGGGDTQYF. The CDR3 nucleotides are TGTGCCAGCAGCCTGGGGGGCGGCGGGGGAGATACGCAGTATTTT.

The chain couples TRBV4-1 to TRBJ2-7; 10 bases line up with TRBD1. Germline V gives CDR1 MGHRA, CDR2 YSYEKL. The CDR3 loop spans 15 amino acids. Trimming cost V 0 bases and J 8 bases; bases outside gene matches: 7. CDR3 nucleotides: TGCGCCAGCAGCCAAGAGGACAGGGGGGGTTCTAAGCAGTACTTC. Translating it yields CASSQEDRGGSKQYF.

The gene calls are TRBV5-1 and TRBJ1-5; 7 bases align to TRBD1. The germline V gene encodes CDR1 SGHRS and CDR2 YFSETQ. CDR3 size: 15 residues. V was clipped by 4 bases and J by 0 bases; unmatched bases: 4. The DNA of the CDR3 is TGCGCCAGCAGCCCGACAGGGACTAGCAATCAGCCCCAGCATTTT. Its translation: CASSPTGTSNQPQHF.

J is TRBJ1-3 and V is TRBV29-1; D is perhaps TRBD1 (6 bases). The CDR3 extends over 14 amino acids. The germline gives CDR1 SQVTM, CDR2 ANQGSEA. V was trimmed by 8 bases and J by 0 bases, leaving 14 bases between them. The CDR3 loop reads CSHMTGDSGNTIYF. The DNA of the CDR3 is TGCAGCCACATGACAGGAGACTCTGGAAACACCATATATTTT.

V and J are TRBV5-5 and TRBJ1-1; TRBD1 might be the D (6 bases). Per germline, CDR1 SGHKS and CDR2 YYEKEE (reference sequence). The ends were cut back, 0 bases at V and 7 bases at J, with 13 bases in the middle. The CDR3 covers 14 residues. The DNA of the CDR3 is TGTGCCAGCAGCTTGGTCTACAGGGATATTGAAGCTTTCTTT. It specifies CASSLVYRDIEAFF.

The chain uses TRBV19 and TRBJ2-3; no definite D call. The CDR3 sequence is 14 residues long. Trimming shortened V by 5 bases and J by 0 bases, and 9 bases separated the two germline ends. Germline V gene lookup returns CDR1 LNHDA and CDR2 SQIVND (reference sequence). The DNA of the CDR3 is TGTGCCAGTAGTCCCGTGGCAAGCACAGATACGCAGTATTTT. Encoded protein: CASSPVASTDTQYF.

A few counts support this clone. The chain links TRBV2 to TRBJ2-7; 7 bases match TRBD1. Trimming cost V 7 bases and J 4 bases; bases outside gene matches: 10. Germline V gives CDR1 SNHLY, CDR2 FYNNEI. This CDR3 has 14 amino acids. This CDR3 reads CASTQDRDSYEQYF. DNA of the CDR3: TGTGCCAGCACTCAAGACAGGGATTCGTACGAGCAGTACTTC.

The chain employs TRBV7-8 and TRBJ2-3, with 9 bases identical to TRBD1. The CDR3 loop spans 15 amino acids. V trimming: 5 bases; J trimming: 3 bases; junction bases outside the gene matches: 6. CDR1 and CDR2 from the germline V gene are SGHVS and FQNEAQ. The CDR3 loop is CASSHGTGWTDTQYF. The CDR3 DNA is TGTGCCAGCAGCCACGGGACAGGGTGGACAGATACGCAGTATTTT.

The rearrangement uses TRBV6-5 and TRBJ1-1; D is uncertain. This CDR3 has 15 amino acids. V shed 4 bases and J shed 2 bases, with 14 bases lying between them. Per germline, CDR1 MNHEY and CDR2 SVGAGI. In DNA, the CDR3 is TGTGCCAGCAGTTCGCGGGCTCCGGGAAACACTGAAGCTTTCTTT. This codes for CASSSRAPGNTEAFF.

The chain couples TRBV7-2 to TRBJ2-7, with TRBD2 matching 7 bases. The V gene end was trimmed by 4 bases and the J gene end by 0 bases; junction bases not matched to a gene: 6. This CDR3 region has 15 residues. CDR1 and CDR2 from the germline V gene are SGHTA and FQGNSA. The CDR3 sequence: CASSWLAESSYEQYF. DNA for the CDR3: TGTGCCAGCAGCTGGCTAGCGGAGAGCTCCTACGAGCAGTACTTC. Full variable domain (remainder filled in from reference TRBV7-2 and TRBJ2-7): GAGVSQSPSNKVTEKGKDVELRCDPISGHTALYWYRQSLGQGLEFLIYFQGNSAPDKSGLPSDRFSAERTGGSVSTLTIQRTQQEDSAVYLCASSWLAESSYEQYFGPGTRLTVT.

This clone was observed a single time. V usage is TRBV9 and J usage is TRBJ2-1; D may be TRBD1 (5 bases). The V and J ends lost 5 bases and 0 bases respectively, with 9 bases between them. The CDR3 spans 14 residues. The V gene's germline CDR1 is SGDLS and CDR2 YYNGEE. The CDR3 nucleotides read TGTGCCAGCAGAGGGGAATCCTCCTACAATGAGCAGTTCTTC. Amino acids: CASRGESSYNEQFF.

This chain links TRBV7-9 with TRBJ2-1, with 10 bases lining up with TRBD2. The germline V gene encodes CDR1 SEHNR and CDR2 FQNEAQ (reference sequence). This CDR3 is 13 amino acids long. V lost 4 bases, J lost 14 bases, and 8 bases stayed unmatched. Here the CDR3 DNA reads TGTGCCAGCAGCTCCCCCGGAGGGACTAGCGAGTTCTTC. It is translated as CASSSPGGTSEFF. The complete variable domain, with remaining parts taken from reference TRBV7-9 and TRBJ2-1, reads DTGVSQNPRHKITKRGQNVTFRCDPISEHNRLYWYRQTLGQGPEFLTYFQNEAQLEKSRLLSDRFSAERPKGSFSTLEIQRTEQGDSAMYLCASSSPGGTSEFFGPGTRLTVL.

The chain carries TRBV6-1 and TRBJ1-5, with D tentatively TRBD1 (6 bases). The V gene's germline CDR1 is MNHNS and CDR2 SASEGT. The CDR3 consists of 15 residues. V was clipped by 10 bases and J by 4 bases, with 20 bases between them. DNA for the CDR3: TGTGCCACCACAGAACCGACAGGAGCTAATCAGCCCCAGCATTTT. Protein: CATTEPTGANQPQHF.

The gene calls are TRBV7-8 and TRBJ2-3; 9 nucleotides match TRBD2. The CDR3 sequence is 16 residues long. The V and J ends lost 1 base and 1 base, in that order; junction bases with no gene match: 3. The germline V gene encodes CDR1 SGHVS and CDR2 FQNEAQ. CDR3 sequence (DNA): TGTGCCAGCAGCTTAGTAGCGGGAGTGGGCACAGATACGCAGTATTTT. Translation: CASSLVAGVGTDTQYF. The full variable domain, with the rest looked up from reference TRBV7-8 and TRBJ2-3, is GAGVSQSPRYKVAKRGQDVALRCDPISGHVSLFWYQQALGQGPEFLTYFQNEAQLDKSGLPSDRFFAERPEGSVSTLKIQRTQQEDSAVYLCASSLVAGVGTDTQYFGPGTRLTVL.

The genes are TRBV7-9 and TRBJ1-1; 7 bases match TRBD1. The V gene end was trimmed by 7 bases and the J gene end by 2 bases; junction bases not matched to a gene: 7. Germline V CDR1 and CDR2: SEHNR, FQNEAQ (reference sequence). The CDR3 loop spans 14 amino acids. The CDR3 DNA is TGTGCCAGCACCTCGAACAGGGGAAACACTGAAGCTTTCTTT. This translates into CASTSNRGNTEAFF.

The chain uses TRBV28 and TRBJ2-3; 7 positions agree with TRBD2. This CDR3 has 16 residues. After removal of 6 bases from V and 0 bases from J, the junction contained 9 bases not matched to a gene. Per the germline V gene, CDR1 is MDHEN and CDR2 is SYDVKM. CDR3 sequence (DNA): TGTGCCAGCAGCGTGAGGCGGGAGATAAGCACAGATACGCAGTATTTT. It codes for CASSVRREISTDTQYF.

This rearrangement joins TRBV5-1 to TRBJ1-4, with D tentatively TRBD1 (5 bases). CDR3 length equals 14 residues. In germline, CDR1 is SGHRS, CDR2 YFSETQ. The ends were cut back, 1 base at V and 10 bases at J, with 14 bases in the middle. The CDR3 nucleotides are TGCGCCAGCAGCTTGAGCCAAGATCAGGGAAAACTGTTTTTT. As protein: CASSLSQDQGKLFF.

The chain links TRBV7-2 to TRBJ2-5, with D possibly being TRBD2 (5 bases). V lost 5 bases and J 1 base, leaving 14 bases between the germline ends. From germline, CDR1 is SGHTA and CDR2 FQGNSA. The CDR3 has 15 residues. CDR3 nucleotides: TGTGCCAGCAGCGAAAGCGGAGGAGTCCAAGAGACCCAGTACTTC. Protein: CASSESGGVQETQYF.

The genes are TRBV15 and TRBJ2-4; TRBD1 agrees at 8 bases. The CDR3 covers 13 residues. The V and J ends lost 5 bases and 15 bases, in that order; junction bases with no gene match: 12. Germline V gene data show CDR1 as LNHNV and CDR2 as YYDKDF (reference sequence). The CDR3 coding sequence is TGTGCCACCAGCCCTTCGACAGGGGAGGTCACGTACTTC. It encodes CATSPSTGEVTYF.

The chain couples TRBV27 to TRBJ2-7, with D perhaps matching TRBD1 (7 bases). The germline V and J ends were trimmed by 4 bases and 6 bases, with 37 bases remaining between them. The V gene's germline CDR1 is MNHEY and CDR2 SMNVEV (reference sequence). The CDR3 is 21 residues long. The CDR3 nucleotides are TGTGCCAGCAGTTCCCTGCGGGGACCGGGACAGAGCCTTATTGTCAAATCCGAGCAGTACTTC. Residues: CASSSLRGPGQSLIVKSEQYF.

The chain couples TRBV28 to TRBJ1-2; no firm D call. V lost 8 bases and J 0 bases, leaving 7 bases between the germline ends. Germline lookup yields CDR1 MDHEN and CDR2 SYDVKM. This CDR3 region has 12 residues. This chain's CDR3 is CASCPANYGYTF. The CDR3 DNA reads as TGTGCCAGCTGCCCAGCTAACTATGGCTACACCTTC.

This clone came up once. This sequence joins TRBV5-6 and TRBJ2-5, with D possibly matching TRBD1 (6 bases). The V end was cut by 1 base, the J end by 2 bases, with 9 bases between. CDR3 length: 14 amino acids. CDR1 is SGHDT, CDR2 YYEEEE, per germline. The CDR3 here is CASSLYTGQETQYF. The CDR3 DNA follows: TGTGCCAGCAGCTTGTATACAGGGCAAGAGACCCAGTACTTC.

The CDR3 is CASSHQGPEAFF. CDR3 DNA: TGTGCCAGTAGTCACCAGGGCCCTGAAGCTTTCTTT. The chain links TRBV19 to TRBJ1-1, with TRBD1 as a possible D gene (5 bases). Germline values: CDR1 LNHDA, CDR2 SQIVND (reference sequence). The CDR3 runs 12 residues. With 5 bases removed from V and 6 bases from J, the gap between germline ends came to 10 bases.